What follows are 9 T cell receptor beta chains derived from one specimen sequenced in a study of monozygotic twins with inflammatory bowel disease. TCRdb reprocessed the 5' RACE reads and keeps a single row for each CDR3 protein, giving no DNA. The sample shows over 120,000 distinct CDR3 sequences, and roughly 1.2% sits with its ten largest clones. The sequenced material came from blood. The source is a human donor with ulcerative colitis or Crohn's disease, or a healthy co-twin of an affected twin (not recorded which).

V is TRBV6-2 or TRBV6-3 and J is TRBJ2-4; without DNA, the TCRdb call of TRBD2 cannot be checked. The CDR3 contains 20 residues. Germline CDR1 reads MNHEY; CDR2 reads SVGEGT. Here the CDR3 reads CASSYRRGLAGGIAKNIQYF.

The chain joins TRBV25-1 to TRBJ2-7; TCRdb lists TRBD1, though no DNA is available to test this call. The germline CDR1 and CDR2 sequences are MGHDK and SYGVNS. The CDR3 loop spans 18 amino acids. CDR3 in amino acids: CASSEFFERGSGEFEQYF.

This rearrangement joins TRBV24-1 to TRBJ2-1; the D call from TCRdb, TRBD1, cannot be confirmed without DNA. CDR3 length equals 13 residues. From germline, CDR1 is KGHDR and CDR2 SFDVKD. CDR3 residues: CATSDPARFGQFF.

The V gene is TRBV5-1, the J gene TRBJ1-1; TCRdb returns TRBD1, unconfirmable since there is no DNA. The CDR3 loop spans 16 amino acids. Germline V gene lookup returns CDR1 SGHRS and CDR2 YFSETQ. The CDR3 protein is CASSLVGGQGNTEAFF.

The V and J genes are TRBV19 and TRBJ1-1; lacking DNA, the TRBD1 call made by TCRdb goes unchecked. CDR1 is LNHDA and CDR2 is SQIVND in the germline V gene (reference sequence). The length of the CDR3 is 16 residues. The chain's CDR3 is CASSISAGRINSEAFF.

J is TRBJ2-5 and V is TRBV24-1; lacking DNA, the TRBD1 call made by TCRdb goes unchecked. Germline V lookup: CDR1 KGHDR, CDR2 SFDVKD. The CDR3 runs to 16 residues. CDR3 protein: CATSDPRQGEGETQYF.

The J gene is TRBJ1-1, the V gene TRBV5-1; without DNA, the TCRdb call of TRBD1 cannot be checked. This CDR3 has 15 residues. Germline V CDR1 and CDR2: SGHRS, YFSETQ. The CDR3 reads CASSPYRQMNAEAFF.

The V call is TRBV29-1, the J call TRBJ1-1. The CDR3 is made up of 12 amino acids. Germline loops: CDR1 SQVTM, CDR2 ANQGSEA. Here the CDR3 reads CSVWASDTEAFF.

The chain has TRBV5-6 and TRBJ2-5. CDR1 SGHDT and CDR2 YYEEEE come from the germline V gene. The CDR3 contains 13 residues. CDR3 sequence: CASSFRIQETQYF.